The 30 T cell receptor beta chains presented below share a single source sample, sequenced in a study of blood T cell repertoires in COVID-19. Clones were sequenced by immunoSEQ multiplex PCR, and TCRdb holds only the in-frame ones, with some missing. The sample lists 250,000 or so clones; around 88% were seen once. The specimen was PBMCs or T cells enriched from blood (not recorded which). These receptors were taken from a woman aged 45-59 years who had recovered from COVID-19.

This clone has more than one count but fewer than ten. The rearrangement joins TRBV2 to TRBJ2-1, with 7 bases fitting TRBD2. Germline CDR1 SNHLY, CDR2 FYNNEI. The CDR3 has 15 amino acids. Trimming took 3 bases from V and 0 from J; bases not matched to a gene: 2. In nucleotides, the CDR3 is TGTGCCAGCAGTGAGGGGGGGAGCTCCTACAATGAGCAGTTCTTC. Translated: CASSEGGSSYNEQFF.

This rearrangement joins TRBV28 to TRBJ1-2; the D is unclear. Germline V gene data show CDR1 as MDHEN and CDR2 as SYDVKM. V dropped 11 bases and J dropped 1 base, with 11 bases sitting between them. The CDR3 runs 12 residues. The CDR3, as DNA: TGTGCCGGTTCTTCGGTTAACTATGGCTACACCTTC. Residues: CAGSSVNYGYTF.

This CDR3 reads CASSSTGVSNQPQHF. The CDR3 DNA follows: TGTGCCAGTAGTTCGACAGGGGTTAGCAATCAGCCCCAGCATTTT. This sequence joins TRBV19 and TRBJ1-5; TRBD1 aligns across 8 bases. CDR1 and CDR2 (germline): LNHDA, SQIVND (reference sequence). V shed 5 bases and J 0 bases; nucleotides not matched to a gene: 3. This CDR3 spans 15 amino acids.

The CDR3 is CASSPMTGMNTEAFF. CDR3 nucleotide sequence: TGTGCCAGCAGTCCAATGACAGGGATGAACACTGAAGCTTTCTTT. The chain combines TRBV28 with TRBJ1-1; the match to TRBD1 covers 7 bases. The CDR3 runs 15 residues. After removal of 5 bases from V and 0 bases from J, the junction contained 6 bases not matched to a gene. Germline V gives CDR1 MDHEN, CDR2 SYDVKM. Full variable domain (remainder filled in from reference TRBV28 and TRBJ1-1): DVKVTQSSRYLVKRTGEKVFLECVQDMDHENMFWYRQDPGLGLRLIYFSYDVKMKEKGDIPEGYSVSREKKERFSLILESASTNQTSMYLCASSPMTGMNTEAFFGQGTRLTVV.

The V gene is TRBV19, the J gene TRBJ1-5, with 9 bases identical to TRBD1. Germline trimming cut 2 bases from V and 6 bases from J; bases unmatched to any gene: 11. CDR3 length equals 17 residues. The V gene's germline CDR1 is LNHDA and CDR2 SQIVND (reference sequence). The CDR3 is CASSIRDRGLRIQPQHF. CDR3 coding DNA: TGTGCCAGTAGTATACGTGACAGGGGGTTACGTATTCAGCCCCAGCATTTT. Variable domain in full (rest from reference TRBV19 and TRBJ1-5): DGGITQSPKYLFRKEGQNVTLSCEQNLNHDAMYWYRQDPGQGLRLIYYSQIVNDFQKGDIAEGYSVSREKKESFPLTVTSAQKNPTAFYLCASSIRDRGLRIQPQHFGDGTRLSIL.

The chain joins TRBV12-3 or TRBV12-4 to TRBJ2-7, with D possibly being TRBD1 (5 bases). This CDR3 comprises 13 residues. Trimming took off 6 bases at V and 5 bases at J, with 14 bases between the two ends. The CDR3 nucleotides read TGTGCCAGCAGGTCCGCAGGGCTCCACGAGCAGTACTTC. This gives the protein CASRSAGLHEQYF.

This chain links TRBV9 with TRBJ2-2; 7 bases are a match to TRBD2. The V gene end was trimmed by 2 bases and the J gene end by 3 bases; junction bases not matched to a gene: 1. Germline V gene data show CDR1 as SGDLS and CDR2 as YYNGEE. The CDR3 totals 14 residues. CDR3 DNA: TGTGCCAGCAGCGTTGGGGGGGACACCGGGGAGCTGTTTTTT. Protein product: CASSVGGDTGELFF.

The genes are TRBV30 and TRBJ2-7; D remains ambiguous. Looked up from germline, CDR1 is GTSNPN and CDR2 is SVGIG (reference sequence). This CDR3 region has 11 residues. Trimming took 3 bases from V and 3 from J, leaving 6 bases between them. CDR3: CAWSLYYEQYF. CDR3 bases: TGTGCCTGGAGCCTGTACTACGAGCAGTACTTC.

Here the CDR3 DNA reads TGCAGCGTTGAAGATTCCCTACGGACAGTCCGCTATGGCTACACCTTC. This encodes CSVEDSLRTVRYGYTF. The V gene is TRBV29-1, the J gene TRBJ1-2; possibly TRBD1 for D (6 bases). CDR1 is SQVTM and CDR2 is ANQGSEA in the germline V gene. This CDR3 is 16 amino acids long. Trimming stripped 0 bases from V and 4 bases from J, with 18 bases between. The variable domain in full, with the rest retrieved from reference TRBV29-1 and TRBJ1-2, is SAVISQKPSRDICQRGTSLTIQCQVDSQVTMMFWYRQQPGQSLTLIATANQGSEATYESGFVIDKFPISRPNLTFSTLTVSNMSPEDSSIYLCSVEDSLRTVRYGYTFGSGTRLTVV.

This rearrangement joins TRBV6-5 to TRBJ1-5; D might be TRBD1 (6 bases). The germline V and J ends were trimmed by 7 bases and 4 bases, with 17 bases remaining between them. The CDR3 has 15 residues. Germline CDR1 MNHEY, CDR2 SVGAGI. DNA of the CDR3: TGTGCCAGCAAAACGGAACAGGGTTGGAATCAGCCCCAGCATTTT. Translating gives CASKTEQGWNQPQHF.

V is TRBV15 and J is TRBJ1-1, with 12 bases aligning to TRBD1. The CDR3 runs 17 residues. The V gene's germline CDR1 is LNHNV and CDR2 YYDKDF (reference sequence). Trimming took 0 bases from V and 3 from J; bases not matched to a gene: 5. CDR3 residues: CATSRDRGTGGDTEAFF. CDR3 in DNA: TGTGCCACCAGCAGAGATCGTGGGACAGGGGGCGACACTGAAGCTTTCTTT. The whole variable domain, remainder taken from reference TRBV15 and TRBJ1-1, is DAMVIQNPRYQVTQFGKPVTLSCSQTLNHNVMYWYQQKSSQAPKLLFHYYDKDFNNEADTPDNFQSRRPNTSFCFLDIRSPGLGDTAMYLCATSRDRGTGGDTEAFFGQGTRLTVV.

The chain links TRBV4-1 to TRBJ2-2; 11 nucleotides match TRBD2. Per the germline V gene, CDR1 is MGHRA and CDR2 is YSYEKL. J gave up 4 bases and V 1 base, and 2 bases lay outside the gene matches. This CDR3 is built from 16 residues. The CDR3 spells CASSQVAGGFTGELFF. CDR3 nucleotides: TGCGCCAGCAGCCAAGTAGCGGGGGGGTTCACCGGGGAGCTGTTTTTT.

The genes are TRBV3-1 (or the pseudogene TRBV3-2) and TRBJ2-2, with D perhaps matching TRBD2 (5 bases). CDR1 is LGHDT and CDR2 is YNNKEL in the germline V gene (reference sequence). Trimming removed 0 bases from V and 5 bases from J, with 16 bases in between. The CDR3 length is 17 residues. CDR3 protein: CASSQDRKGGWTGELFF. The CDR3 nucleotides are TGTGCCAGCAGCCAAGATCGGAAAGGAGGTTGGACCGGGGAGCTGTTTTTT.

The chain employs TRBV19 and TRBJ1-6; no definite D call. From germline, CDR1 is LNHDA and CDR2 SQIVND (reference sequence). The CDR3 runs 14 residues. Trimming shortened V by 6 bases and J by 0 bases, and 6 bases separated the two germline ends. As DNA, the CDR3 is TGTGCCAGTAGCTCGAGCTCCTATAATTCACCCCTCCACTTT. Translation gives CASSSSSYNSPLHF.

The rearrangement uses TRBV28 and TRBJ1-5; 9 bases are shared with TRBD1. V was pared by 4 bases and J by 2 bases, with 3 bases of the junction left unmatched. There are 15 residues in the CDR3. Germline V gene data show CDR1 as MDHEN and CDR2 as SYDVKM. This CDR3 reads CASSYRGHGNQPQHF. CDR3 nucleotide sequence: TGTGCCAGCAGTTACAGGGGGCACGGCAATCAGCCCCAGCATTTT.

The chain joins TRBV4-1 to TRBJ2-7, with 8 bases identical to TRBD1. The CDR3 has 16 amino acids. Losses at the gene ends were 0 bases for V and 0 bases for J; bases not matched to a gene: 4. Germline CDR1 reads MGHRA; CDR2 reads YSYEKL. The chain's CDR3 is CASSQDPTGGSYEQYF. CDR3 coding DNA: TGCGCCAGCAGCCAAGATCCTACAGGGGGCTCCTACGAGCAGTACTTC.

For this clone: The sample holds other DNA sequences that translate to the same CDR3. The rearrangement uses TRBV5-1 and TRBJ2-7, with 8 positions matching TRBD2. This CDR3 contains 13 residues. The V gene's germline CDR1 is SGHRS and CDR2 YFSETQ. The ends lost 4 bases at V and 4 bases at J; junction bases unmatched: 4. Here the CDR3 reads CASSPSGGYEQYF. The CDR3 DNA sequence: TGCGCCAGCAGCCCGTCGGGGGGGTACGAGCAGTACTTC.

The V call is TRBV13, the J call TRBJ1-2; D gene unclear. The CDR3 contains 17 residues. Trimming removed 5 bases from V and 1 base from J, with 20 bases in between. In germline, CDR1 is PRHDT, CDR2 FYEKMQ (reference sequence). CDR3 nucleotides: TGTGCCAGCAGCGATAGGGTGGGAGCGGGGAATAACTATGGCTACACCTTC. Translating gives CASSDRVGAGNNYGYTF.

CDR3 protein: CSVELLAGTSYNEQFF. Written as DNA, the CDR3 is TGCAGCGTTGAACTTCTAGCGGGAACGTCCTACAATGAGCAGTTCTTC. The V and J genes are TRBV29-1 and TRBJ2-1, with 9 nucleotides matching TRBD2. The V segment lost 2 bases and the J segment 1 base; nucleotides outside the gene matches: 6. Germline assignment: CDR1 SQVTM and CDR2 ANQGSEA. The CDR3 is made up of 16 amino acids.

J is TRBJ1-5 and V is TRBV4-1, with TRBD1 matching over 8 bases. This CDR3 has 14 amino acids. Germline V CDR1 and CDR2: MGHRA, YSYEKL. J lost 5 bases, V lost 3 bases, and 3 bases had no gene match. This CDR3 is CASSHQTGDQPQHF. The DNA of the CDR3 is TGCGCCAGCAGCCACCAGACAGGGGATCAGCCCCAGCATTTT.

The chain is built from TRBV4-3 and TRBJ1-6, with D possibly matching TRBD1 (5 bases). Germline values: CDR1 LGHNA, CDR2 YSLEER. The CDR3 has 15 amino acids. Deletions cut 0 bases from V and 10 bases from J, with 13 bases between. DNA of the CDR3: TGCGCCAGCAGCCAAGATCCGCTGCAGGGATCACCCCTCCACTTT. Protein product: CASSQDPLQGSPLHF.

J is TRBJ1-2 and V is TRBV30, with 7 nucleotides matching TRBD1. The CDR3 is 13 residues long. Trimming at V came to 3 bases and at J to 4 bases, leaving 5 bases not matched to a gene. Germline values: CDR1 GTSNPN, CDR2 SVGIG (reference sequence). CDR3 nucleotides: TGTGCCTGGAGCACAGACAGGGCCTATGGCTACACCTTC. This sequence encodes CAWSTDRAYGYTF. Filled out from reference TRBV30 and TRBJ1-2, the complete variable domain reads SQTIHQWPATLVQPVGSPLSLECTVEGTSNPNLYWYRQAAGRGLQLLFYSVGIGQISSEVPQNLSASRPQDRQFILSSKKLLLSDSGFYLCAWSTDRAYGYTFGSGTRLTVV.

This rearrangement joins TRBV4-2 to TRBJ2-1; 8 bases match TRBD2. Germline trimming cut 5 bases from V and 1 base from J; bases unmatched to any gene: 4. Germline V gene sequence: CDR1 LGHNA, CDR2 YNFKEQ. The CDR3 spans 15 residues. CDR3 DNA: TGTGCCAGCAGCACCGGGGGGGTATCCTACAATGAGCAGTTCTTC. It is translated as CASSTGGVSYNEQFF.

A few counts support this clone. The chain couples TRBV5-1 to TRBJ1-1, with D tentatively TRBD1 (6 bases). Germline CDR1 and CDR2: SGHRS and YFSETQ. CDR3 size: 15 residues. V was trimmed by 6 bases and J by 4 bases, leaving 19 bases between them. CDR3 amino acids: CASTLTGWSGTEAFF. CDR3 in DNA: TGCGCCAGCACCCTTACAGGGTGGTCCGGCACTGAAGCTTTCTTT.

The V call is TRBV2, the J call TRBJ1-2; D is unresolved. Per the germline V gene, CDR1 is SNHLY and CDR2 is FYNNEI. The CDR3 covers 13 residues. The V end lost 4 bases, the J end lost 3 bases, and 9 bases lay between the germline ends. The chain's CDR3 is CASSAGGDYGYTF. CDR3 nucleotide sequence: TGTGCCAGCAGTGCGGGAGGAGACTATGGCTACACCTTC. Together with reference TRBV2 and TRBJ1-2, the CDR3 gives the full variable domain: EPEVTQTPSHQVTQMGQEVILRCVPISNHLYFYWYRQILGQKVEFLVSFYNNEISEKSEIFDDQFSVERPDGSNFTLKIRSTKLEDSAMYFCASSAGGDYGYTFGSGTRLTVV.

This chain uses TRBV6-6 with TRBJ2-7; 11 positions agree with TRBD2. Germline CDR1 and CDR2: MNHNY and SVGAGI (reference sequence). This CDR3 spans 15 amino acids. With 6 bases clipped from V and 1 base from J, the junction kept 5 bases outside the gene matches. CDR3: CASRPLAGESYEQYF. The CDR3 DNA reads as TGTGCCAGCAGACCACTAGCGGGAGAGTCCTACGAGCAGTACTTC.

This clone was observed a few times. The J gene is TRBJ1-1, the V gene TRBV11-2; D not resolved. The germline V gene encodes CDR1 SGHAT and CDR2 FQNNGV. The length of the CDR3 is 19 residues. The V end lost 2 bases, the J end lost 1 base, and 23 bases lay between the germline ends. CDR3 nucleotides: TGTGCCAGCAGCTTAAAACGTGGCCAGGAGGTGGGTCGGAACACTGAAGCTTTCTTT. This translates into CASSLKRGQEVGRNTEAFF.

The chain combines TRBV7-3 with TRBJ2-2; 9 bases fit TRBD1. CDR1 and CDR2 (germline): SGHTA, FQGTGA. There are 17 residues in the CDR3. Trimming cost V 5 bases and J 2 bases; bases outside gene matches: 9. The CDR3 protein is CASSPRRDRANTGELFF. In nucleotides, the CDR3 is TGTGCCAGCAGCCCACGCCGGGACAGGGCAAACACCGGGGAGCTGTTTTTT.

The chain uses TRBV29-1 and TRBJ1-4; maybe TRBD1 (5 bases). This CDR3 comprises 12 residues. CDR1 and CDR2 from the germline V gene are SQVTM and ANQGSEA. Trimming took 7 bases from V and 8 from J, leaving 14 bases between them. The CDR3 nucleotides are TGCAGCGGGAGCGAGGGGCGGGAAAAACTGTTTTTT. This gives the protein CSGSEGREKLFF. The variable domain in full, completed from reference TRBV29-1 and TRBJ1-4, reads SAVISQKPSRDICQRGTSLTIQCQVDSQVTMMFWYRQQPGQSLTLIATANQGSEATYESGFVIDKFPISRPNLTFSTLTVSNMSPEDSSIYLCSGSEGREKLFFGSGTQLSVL.

The CDR3 here is CASSVVSSYNEQFF. In DNA, the CDR3 is TGTGCCAGCAGCGTAGTTAGCAGCTACAATGAGCAGTTCTTC. The J gene is TRBJ2-1, the V gene TRBV9, with D uncertain. The CDR3 is 14 residues long. V dropped 0 bases and J dropped 3 bases, with 7 bases sitting between them. CDR1 SGDLS and CDR2 YYNGEE come from the germline V gene.